Shown below are 6 T cell receptor beta chains from a single sample sequenced in a study of blood T cell repertoires in COVID-19. The assay was immunoSEQ multiplex PCR, and TCRdb's table has in-frame clones only and misses some. The sample contains 75,000 to 95,000 clones, more than 70% of which appear only once. Material: peripheral blood. The receptor set was obtained from a human donor in a cohort sampled during active COVID-19.

Remarks on this clone: The same CDR3 is also encoded by other DNA sequences in this sample. The genes are TRBV3-1 (or the pseudogene TRBV3-2) and TRBJ1-1; TRBD1 matches at 7 bases. The J segment lost 2 bases and the V segment lost 4 bases, leaving 4 bases of the junction unmatched. In germline, CDR1 is LGHDT, CDR2 YNNKEL (reference sequence). There are 14 residues in the CDR3. The CDR3 DNA is TGTGCCAGCAGCCTAGGGACAGCCAACACTGAAGCTTTCTTT. It codes for CASSLGTANTEAFF.

This clone has a single count. The chain recombines TRBV7-2 with TRBJ2-5; 9 bases align to TRBD2. The CDR3 is made up of 16 amino acids. CDR1 is SGHTA and CDR2 is FQGNSA in the germline V gene. V lost 5 bases, J lost 2 bases, and 9 bases stayed unmatched. CDR3 in DNA: TGTGCCAGCAGCCCCACTTCGGCGGGGGGGCAAGAGACCCAGTACTTC. Amino acids: CASSPTSAGGQETQYF.

The J gene is TRBJ1-1, the V gene TRBV9; no reliable D call. Germline V lookup: CDR1 SGDLS, CDR2 YYNGEE. V lost 1 base and J lost 1, with 11 bases in between. The CDR3 sequence is 15 residues long. The CDR3 sequence: CASSVYIDSNTEAFF. The CDR3 DNA is TGTGCCAGCAGCGTATATATCGACTCGAACACTGAAGCTTTCTTT.

The chain recombines TRBV14 with TRBJ2-1, with 8 bases lining up with TRBD2. V shed 0 bases, J shed 2 bases, and the junction held 12 bases outside the gene matches. The CDR3 covers 19 residues. CDR1 SGHDN and CDR2 FVKESK come from the germline V gene. CDR3 sequence (DNA): TGTGCCAGCAGCCAAGATTGGATCCACTACGGGAGGGCCTACAATGAGCAGTTCTTC. Translation gives CASSQDWIHYGRAYNEQFF.

The J gene is TRBJ2-2, the V gene TRBV18; 11 bases align to TRBD2. This CDR3 comprises 17 residues. With 6 bases clipped from V and 0 bases from J, the junction kept 6 bases outside the gene matches. The germline gives CDR1 KGHSH, CDR2 LQKENI. CDR3 loop: CASSPGLAVTNTGELFF. The CDR3 DNA reads TGTGCCAGCTCTCCGGGACTAGCGGTTACGAACACCGGGGAGCTGTTTTTT.

This sequence joins TRBV6-5 and TRBJ2-1, with D possibly being TRBD2 (6 bases). The CDR3 consists of 14 residues. Germline CDR1 and CDR2: MNHEY and SVGAGI. The V gene lost 2 bases and the J gene lost 7 bases, with 12 bases spanning the gap. As DNA, the CDR3 is TGTGCCAGCAGTTACGGCGGAGGGGTGAATGAGCAGTTCTTC. Translating gives CASSYGGGVNEQFF.